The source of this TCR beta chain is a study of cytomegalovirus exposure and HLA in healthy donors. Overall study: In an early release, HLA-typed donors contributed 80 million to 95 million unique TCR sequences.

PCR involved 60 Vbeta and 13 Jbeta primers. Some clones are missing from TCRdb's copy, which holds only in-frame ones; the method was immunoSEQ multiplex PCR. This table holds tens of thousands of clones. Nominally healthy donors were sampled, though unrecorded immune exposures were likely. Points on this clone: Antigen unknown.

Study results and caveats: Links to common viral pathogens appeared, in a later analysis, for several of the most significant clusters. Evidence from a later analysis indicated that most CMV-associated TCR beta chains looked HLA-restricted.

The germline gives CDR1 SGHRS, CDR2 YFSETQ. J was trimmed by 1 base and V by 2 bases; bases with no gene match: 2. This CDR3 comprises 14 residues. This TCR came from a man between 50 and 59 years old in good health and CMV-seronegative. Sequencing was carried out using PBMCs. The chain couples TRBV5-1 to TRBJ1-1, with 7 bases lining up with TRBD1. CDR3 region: CASSFGTANTEAFF. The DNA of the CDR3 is TGCGCCAGCAGCTTCGGGACAGCGAACACTGAAGCTTTCTTT.